This T cell receptor (beta chain) emerged from a study of T cell responses to AZD1222 COVID-19 vaccine. Study observations and caveats: No day 14 peak samples; only post-peak repertoires were characterized. Donors were mostly white British, more females; clonal diversity possibly underestimated.

Some clones are missing from TCRdb's copy, which holds only in-frame ones; the method was immunoSEQ multiplex PCR. The sample contains about 110,000 clones, roughly nine tenths of which appear only once. As regards this clone: What it recognizes is unknown.

The starting material was peripheral blood, obtained on day 0 of AZD1222 vaccination. This clonotype was obtained from an adult in good health.

The CDR3 region is CASSLAPGGAPEAFF. For the CDR3, the DNA is TGCGCCAGCAGCTTGGCCCCAGGGGGAGCTCCTGAAGCTTTCTTT. The rearrangement links TRBV5-1 to TRBJ1-1, with TRBD1 matching 7 bases. Trimming cost V 0 bases and J 6 bases; bases outside gene matches: 8. Germline V lookup: CDR1 SGHRS, CDR2 YFSETQ. This CDR3 has 15 amino acids.